This TCR beta chain was sequenced for a study of radiotherapy plus CTLA-4 blockade in lung cancer. On the study more broadly: Objective responses were recorded in around 18% of patients, with disease control recorded in 25% to 40%.

The study gave focal radiation plus ipilimumab CTLA-4 blockade to patients with chemo-refractory metastatic non-small-cell lung cancer. Clones were read by immunoSEQ multiplex PCR, and TCRdb kept only the in-frame ones, dropping some. The data hold fewer than 100,000 clones, with 78% observed a single time. Study findings and constraints: There was expansion of tumor-derived TCR clones in blood after radiotherapy plus ipilimumab.

This clone was seen only a few times. The antigen is undetermined. This TCR came from a human donor with non-small cell lung cancer whose response to radiotherapy plus ipilimumab could not be evaluated. Some clones in this sample may be carry-over from other donors' samples. Sequencing used peripheral blood, obtained from a patient treated with radiotherapy plus ipilimumab.

The CDR3 DNA reads as TGTGCCAGCAGTTGGAGCGGGGCGGCGGCGAATGAGCAGTTCTTC. It specifies CASSWSGAAANEQFF. The chain links TRBV6-6 to TRBJ2-1, with 7 nucleotides matching TRBD2. The CDR3 spans 15 residues. In germline, CDR1 is MNHNY, CDR2 SVGAGI (reference sequence). V dropped 4 bases and J dropped 7; count of bases not matched to a gene: 10.